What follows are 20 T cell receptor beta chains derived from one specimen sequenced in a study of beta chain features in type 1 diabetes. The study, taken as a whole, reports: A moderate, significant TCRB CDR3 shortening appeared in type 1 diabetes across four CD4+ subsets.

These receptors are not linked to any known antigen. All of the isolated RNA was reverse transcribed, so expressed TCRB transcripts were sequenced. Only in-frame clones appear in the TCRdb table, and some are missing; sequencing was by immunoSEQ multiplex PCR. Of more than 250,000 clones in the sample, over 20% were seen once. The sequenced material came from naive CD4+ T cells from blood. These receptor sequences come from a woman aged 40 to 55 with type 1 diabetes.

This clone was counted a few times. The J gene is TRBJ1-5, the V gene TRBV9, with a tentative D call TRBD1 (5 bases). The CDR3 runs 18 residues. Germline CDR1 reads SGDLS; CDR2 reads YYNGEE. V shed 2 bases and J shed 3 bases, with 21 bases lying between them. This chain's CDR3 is CASSVTIGQGPSNQPQHF. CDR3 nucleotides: TGTGCCAGCAGCGTCACGATCGGGCAGGGCCCATCCAATCAGCCCCAGCATTTT.

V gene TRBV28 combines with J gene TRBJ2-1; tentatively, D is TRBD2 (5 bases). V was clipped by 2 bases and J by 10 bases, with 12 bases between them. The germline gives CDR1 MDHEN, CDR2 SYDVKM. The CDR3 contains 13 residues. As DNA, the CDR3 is TGTGCCAGCAGTTTAGGCGGGCTACCCGAGCAGTTCTTC. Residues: CASSLGGLPEQFF.

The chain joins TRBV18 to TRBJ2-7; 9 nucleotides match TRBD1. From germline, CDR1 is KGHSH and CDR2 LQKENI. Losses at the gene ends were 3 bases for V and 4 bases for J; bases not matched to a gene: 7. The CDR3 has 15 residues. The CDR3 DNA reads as TGTGCCAGCTCACCCCAAGGGACAGGGACTTACGAGCAGTACTTC. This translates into CASSPQGTGTYEQYF.

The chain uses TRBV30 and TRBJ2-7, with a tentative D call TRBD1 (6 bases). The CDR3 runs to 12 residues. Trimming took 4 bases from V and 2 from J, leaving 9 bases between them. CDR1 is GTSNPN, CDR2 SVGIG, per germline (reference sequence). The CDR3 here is CAWKGGPYEQYF. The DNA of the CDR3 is TGTGCCTGGAAAGGGGGACCCTACGAGCAGTACTTC.

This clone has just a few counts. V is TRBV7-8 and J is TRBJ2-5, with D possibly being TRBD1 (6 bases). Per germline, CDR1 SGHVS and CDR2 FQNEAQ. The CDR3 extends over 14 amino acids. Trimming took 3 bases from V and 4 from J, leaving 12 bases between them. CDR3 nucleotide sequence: TGTGCCAGCAGCTTTCGAACAGGGAGAGAGACCCAGTACTTC. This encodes CASSFRTGRETQYF.

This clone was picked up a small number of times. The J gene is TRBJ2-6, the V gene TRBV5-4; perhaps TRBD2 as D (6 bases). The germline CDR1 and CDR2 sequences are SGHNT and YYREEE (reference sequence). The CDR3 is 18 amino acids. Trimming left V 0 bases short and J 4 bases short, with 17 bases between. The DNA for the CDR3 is TGTGCCAGCAGCTTGGCCAAGGATGGAGGGGCCGGGGCCAACGTCCTGACTTTC. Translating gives CASSLAKDGGAGANVLTF. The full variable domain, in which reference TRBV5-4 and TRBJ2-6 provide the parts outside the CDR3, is ETGVTQSPTHLIKTRGQQVTLRCSSQSGHNTVSWYQQALGQGPQFIFQYYREEENGRGNFPPRFSGLQFPNYSSELNVNALELDDSALYLCASSLAKDGGAGANVLTFGAGSRLTVL.

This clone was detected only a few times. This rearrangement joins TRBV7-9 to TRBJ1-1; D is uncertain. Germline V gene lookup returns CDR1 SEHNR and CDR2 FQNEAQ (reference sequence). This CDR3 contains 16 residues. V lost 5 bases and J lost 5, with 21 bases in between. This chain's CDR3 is CASSNAIGPSGTEAFF. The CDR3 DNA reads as TGTGCCAGCAGCAATGCTATTGGACCTTCGGGGACTGAAGCTTTCTTT.

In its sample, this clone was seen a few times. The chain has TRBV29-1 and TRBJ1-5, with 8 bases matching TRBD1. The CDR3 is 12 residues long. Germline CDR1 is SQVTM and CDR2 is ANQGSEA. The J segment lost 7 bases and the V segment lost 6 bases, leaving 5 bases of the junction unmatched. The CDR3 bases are TGCAGCGTCGCCGGACAGGGACAGCCCCAGCATTTT. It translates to CSVAGQGQPQHF.

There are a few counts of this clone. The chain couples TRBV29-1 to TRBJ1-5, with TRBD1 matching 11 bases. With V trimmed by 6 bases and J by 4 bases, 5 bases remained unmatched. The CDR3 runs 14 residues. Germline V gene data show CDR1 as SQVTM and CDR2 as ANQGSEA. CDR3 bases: TGCAGCGTCCTGGGGACAGGGGGTAATCAGCCCCAGCATTTT. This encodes CSVLGTGGNQPQHF.

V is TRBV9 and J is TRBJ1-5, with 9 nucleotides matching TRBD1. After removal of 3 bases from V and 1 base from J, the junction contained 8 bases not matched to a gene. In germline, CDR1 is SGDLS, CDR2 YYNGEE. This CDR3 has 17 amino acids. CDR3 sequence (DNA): TGTGCCAGCAGCGAGGGACCGGGACAGGGAAGCAATCAGCCCCAGCATTTT. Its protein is CASSEGPGQGSNQPQHF.

The CDR3 DNA follows: TGCGCCAGCAGCCAAGTTAGGACAGACGGCTACACCTTC. Amino acids: CASSQVRTDGYTF. The chain joins TRBV4-3 to TRBJ1-2; a weak D match, TRBD1 (6 bases). V lost 1 base, J lost 8 bases, and 11 bases lay in between. Germline V gene data show CDR1 as LGHNA and CDR2 as YSLEER. The CDR3 contains 13 residues.

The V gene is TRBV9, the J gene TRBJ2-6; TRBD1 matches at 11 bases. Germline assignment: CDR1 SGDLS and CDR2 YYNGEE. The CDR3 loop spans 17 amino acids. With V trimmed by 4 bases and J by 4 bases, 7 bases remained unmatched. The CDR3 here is CASSRAGQGAGANVLTF. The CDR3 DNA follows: TGTGCCAGCAGCCGGGCCGGACAGGGGGCCGGGGCCAACGTCCTGACTTTC.

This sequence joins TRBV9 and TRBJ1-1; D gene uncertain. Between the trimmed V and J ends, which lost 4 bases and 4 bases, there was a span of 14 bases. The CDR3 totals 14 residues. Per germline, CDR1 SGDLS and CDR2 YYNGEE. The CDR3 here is CASSPRARGTEAFF. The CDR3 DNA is TGTGCCAGCAGCCCACGGGCGCGGGGCACTGAAGCTTTCTTT.

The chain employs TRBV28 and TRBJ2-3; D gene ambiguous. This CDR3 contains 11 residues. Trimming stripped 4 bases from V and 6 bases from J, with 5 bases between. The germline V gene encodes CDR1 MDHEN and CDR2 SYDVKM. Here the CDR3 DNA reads TGTGCCAGCAGTTCTCTCGATACGCAGTATTTT. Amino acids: CASSSLDTQYF.

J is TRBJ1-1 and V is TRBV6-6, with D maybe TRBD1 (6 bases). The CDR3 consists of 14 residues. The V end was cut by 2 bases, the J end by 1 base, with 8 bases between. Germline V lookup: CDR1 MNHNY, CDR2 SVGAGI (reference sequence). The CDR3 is CASSYRTENTEAFF. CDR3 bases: TGTGCCAGCAGTTACCGGACAGAGAACACTGAAGCTTTCTTT.

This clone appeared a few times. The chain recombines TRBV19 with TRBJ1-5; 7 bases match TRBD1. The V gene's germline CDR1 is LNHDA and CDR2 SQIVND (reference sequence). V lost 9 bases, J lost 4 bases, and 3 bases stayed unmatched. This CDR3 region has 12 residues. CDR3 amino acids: CASDRANQPQHF. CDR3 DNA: TGTGCCAGCGACAGGGCGAATCAGCCCCAGCATTTT.

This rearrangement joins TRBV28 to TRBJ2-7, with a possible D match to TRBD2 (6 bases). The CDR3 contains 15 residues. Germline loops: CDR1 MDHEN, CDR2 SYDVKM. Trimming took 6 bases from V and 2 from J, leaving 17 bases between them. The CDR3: CASREQGGVPYEQYF. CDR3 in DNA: TGTGCCAGCAGGGAGCAGGGCGGGGTTCCCTACGAGCAGTACTTC.

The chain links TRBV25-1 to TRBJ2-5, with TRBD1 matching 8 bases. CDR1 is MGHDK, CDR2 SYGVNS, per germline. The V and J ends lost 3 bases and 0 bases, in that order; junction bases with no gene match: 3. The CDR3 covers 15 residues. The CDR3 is CASSEDREYQETQYF. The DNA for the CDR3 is TGTGCCAGCAGTGAGGACAGGGAGTACCAAGAGACCCAGTACTTC.

Here the CDR3 DNA reads TGCGCCAGCACCACGGGGGAAAACACTGAAGCTTTCTTT. This translates into CASTTGENTEAFF. V usage is TRBV5-1 and J usage is TRBJ1-1, with D perhaps TRBD1 (5 bases). Per the germline V gene, CDR1 is SGHRS and CDR2 is YFSETQ. CDR3 length: 13 amino acids. Trimming took 6 bases from V and 2 from J, leaving 11 bases between them.

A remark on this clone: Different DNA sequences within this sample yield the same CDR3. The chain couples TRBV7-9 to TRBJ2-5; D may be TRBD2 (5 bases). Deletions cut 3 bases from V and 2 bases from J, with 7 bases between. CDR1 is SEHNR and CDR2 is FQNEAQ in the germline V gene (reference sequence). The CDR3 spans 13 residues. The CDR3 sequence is CASSFGVQETQYF. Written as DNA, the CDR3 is TGTGCCAGCAGCTTCGGGGTACAAGAGACCCAGTACTTC.